This T cell receptor (beta chain) derives from a study of Ad26.COV2.S vaccination and SARS-CoV-2 variants. Across the whole study: Donor participated within the Ad26.COV2.S arm of the COV1001 trial. Recipients of Ad26.COV2.S got it intramuscularly, once or twice 56 days apart. The study, taken as a whole, reports: Reportedly, after vaccination the spike-specific CD8+ and CD4+ T cell responses displayed substantial breadth.

Here immunoSEQ multiplex PCR was the method, and the copy in TCRdb shows in-frame clones only, minus some. The table lists nearly 400,000 clones, around 89% of them singletons. A remark on this clone: The antigen remains undetermined.

This CDR3 has 15 amino acids. From germline, CDR1 is SGHDN and CDR2 FVKESK. V lost 4 bases and J 5 bases, leaving 17 bases between the germline ends. Regarding treatment: some 20 received Ad26.COV2.S at low or high dose, single or two shots; several received placebo; per-sample allocation not given. Each sample was drawn 63 days after the first injection (of vaccine or placebo). In the vaccine, an Ad26 vector expressed the SARS-CoV-2 spike of the Wuhan strain. The receptor was isolated from a person aged 18 to 59 who received the Ad26.COV2.S COVID-19 vaccine or a placebo. The sample in question was peripheral blood, obtained in a trial of Ad26.COV2.S vaccine versus placebo. The chain employs TRBV14 and TRBJ1-1; TRBD1 might be the D (6 bases). CDR3 loop: CASSPWGGARTEAFF. The DNA of the CDR3 is TGTGCCAGCAGCCCCTGGGGGGGCGCGAGGACTGAAGCTTTCTTT.